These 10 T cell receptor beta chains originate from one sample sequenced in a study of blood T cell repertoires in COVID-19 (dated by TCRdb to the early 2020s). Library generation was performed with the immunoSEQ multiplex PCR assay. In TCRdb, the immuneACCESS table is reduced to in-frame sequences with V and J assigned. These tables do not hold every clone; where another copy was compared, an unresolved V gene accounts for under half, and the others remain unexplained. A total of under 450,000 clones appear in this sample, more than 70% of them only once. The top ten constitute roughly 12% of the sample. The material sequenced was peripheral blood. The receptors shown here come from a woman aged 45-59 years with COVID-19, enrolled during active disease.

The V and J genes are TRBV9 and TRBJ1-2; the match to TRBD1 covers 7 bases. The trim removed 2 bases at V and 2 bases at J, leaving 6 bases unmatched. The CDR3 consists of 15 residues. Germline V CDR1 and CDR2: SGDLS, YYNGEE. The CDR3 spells CASSVTGAANYGYTF. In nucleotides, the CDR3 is TGTGCCAGCAGCGTTACAGGGGCCGCCAACTATGGCTACACCTTC.

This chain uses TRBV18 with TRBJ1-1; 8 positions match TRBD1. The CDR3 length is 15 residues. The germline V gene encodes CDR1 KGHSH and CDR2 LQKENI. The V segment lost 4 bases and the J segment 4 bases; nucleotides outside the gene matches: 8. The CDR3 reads CASSQGQGRSTEAFF. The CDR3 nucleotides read TGTGCCAGCTCACAAGGACAGGGAAGGAGCACTGAAGCTTTCTTT.

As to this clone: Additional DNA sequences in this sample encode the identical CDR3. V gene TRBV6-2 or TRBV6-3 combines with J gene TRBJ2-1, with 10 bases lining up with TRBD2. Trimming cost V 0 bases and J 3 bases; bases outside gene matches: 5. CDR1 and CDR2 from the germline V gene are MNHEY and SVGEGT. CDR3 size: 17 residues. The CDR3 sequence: CASSYSGLAGVYNEQFF. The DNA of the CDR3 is TGTGCCAGCAGTTACTCTGGCCTAGCGGGGGTCTACAATGAGCAGTTCTTC.

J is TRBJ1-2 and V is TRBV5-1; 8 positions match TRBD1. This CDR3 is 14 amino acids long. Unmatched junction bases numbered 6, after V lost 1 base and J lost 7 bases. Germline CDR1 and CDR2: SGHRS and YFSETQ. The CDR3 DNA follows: TGCGCCAGCAGCTTGCCAGGACAGGGTGTTGGCTACACCTTC. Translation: CASSLPGQGVGYTF. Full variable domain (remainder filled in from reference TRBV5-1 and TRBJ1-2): KAGVTQTPRYLIKTRGQQVTLSCSPISGHRSVSWYQQTPGQGLQFLFEYFSETQRNKGNFPGRFSGRQFSNSRSEMNVSTLELGDSALYLCASSLPGQGVGYTFGSGTRLTVV.

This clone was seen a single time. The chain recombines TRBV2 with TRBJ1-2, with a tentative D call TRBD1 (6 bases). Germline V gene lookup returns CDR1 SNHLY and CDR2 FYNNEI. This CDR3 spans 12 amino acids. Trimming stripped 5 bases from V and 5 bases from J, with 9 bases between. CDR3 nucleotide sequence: TGTGCCAGCAGTCTAGGACAGTATGGCTACACCTTC. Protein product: CASSLGQYGYTF.

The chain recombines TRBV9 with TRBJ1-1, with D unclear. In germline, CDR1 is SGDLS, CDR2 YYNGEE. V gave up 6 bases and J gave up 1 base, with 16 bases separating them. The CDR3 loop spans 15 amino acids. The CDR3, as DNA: TGTGCCAGCACCTCGGGTCCCCTAGGGAACACTGAAGCTTTCTTT. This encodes CASTSGPLGNTEAFF. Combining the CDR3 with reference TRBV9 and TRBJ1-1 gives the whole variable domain DSGVTQTPKHLITATGQRVTLRCSPRSGDLSVYWYQQSLDQGLQFLIQYYNGEERAKGNILERFSAQQFPDLHSELNLSSLELGDSALYFCASTSGPLGNTEAFFGQGTRLTVV.

The CDR3 here is CASSEFSGNNEQFF. The DNA for the CDR3 is TGCGCCAGCAGTGAGTTTAGCGGGAACAATGAGCAGTTCTTC. V gene TRBV10-1 combines with J gene TRBJ2-1; 8 bases map to TRBD2. The V gene end was trimmed by 1 base and the J gene end by 5 bases; junction bases not matched to a gene: 1. The CDR3 sequence is 14 residues long. Germline V gene lookup returns CDR1 WNHNN and CDR2 SYGVQD (reference sequence).

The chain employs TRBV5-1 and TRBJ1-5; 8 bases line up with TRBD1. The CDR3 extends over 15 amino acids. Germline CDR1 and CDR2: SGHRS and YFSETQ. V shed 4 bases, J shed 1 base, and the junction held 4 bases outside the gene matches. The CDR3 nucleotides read TGCGCCAGCAGCCGGACAGGGATGAGCAATCAGCCCCAGCATTTT. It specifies CASSRTGMSNQPQHF.

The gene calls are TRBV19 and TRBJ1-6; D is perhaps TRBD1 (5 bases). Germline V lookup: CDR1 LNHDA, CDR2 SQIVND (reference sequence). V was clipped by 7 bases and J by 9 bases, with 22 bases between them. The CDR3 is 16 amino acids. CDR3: CASTGGPGGAVSPLHF. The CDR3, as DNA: TGTGCCAGTACTGGTGGACCGGGGGGAGCAGTTTCACCCCTCCACTTT.

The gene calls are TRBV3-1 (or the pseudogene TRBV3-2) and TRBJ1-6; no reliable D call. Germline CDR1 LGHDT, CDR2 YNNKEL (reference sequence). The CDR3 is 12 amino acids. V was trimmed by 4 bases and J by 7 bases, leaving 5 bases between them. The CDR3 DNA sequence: TGTGCCAGCAGCCTCCCGAATTCACCCCTCCACTTT. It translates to CASSLPNSPLHF.